The sequence of this T cell receptor beta chain was determined in a study of blood T cells in healthy people across ages. Overall study: The capture of about one barcoded beta molecule per two T cells was achieved by template switching.

Study-level points and caveats: Across the age range, TCR beta diversity per million T cells fell in a roughly linear way. Because donor CMV status was unknown, expanded clonotype changes were possibly confounded. Across samples, TCR beta diversity tracked strongly with naive T cell percentage.

Regarding this clonotype: The target antigen is unknown.

V lost 3 bases to trimming and J lost 2 bases, with 9 bases between them. The CDR3 is 14 amino acids. Germline-derived CDR1 and CDR2 are SGDLS and YYNGEE. Through a sample-barcoded 5' primer and a J-beta primer mix, a second PCR was run for about 6 to 12 cycles. MiXCR was run by TCRdb on the 5' RACE reads, yielding one entry per CDR3 protein. In the table there are approximately 810,000 distinct CDR3 sequences, 36% of which are singletons. The sequencing sample was made of blood. The chain is built from TRBV9 and TRBJ1-5, with D possibly matching TRBD1 (5 bases). The receptor comes from a man younger than 30 in good health. The CDR3 DNA reads as TGTGCCAGCAGCGAAGGGGACGGCAATCAGCCCCAGCATTTT. As protein: CASSEGDGNQPQHF.